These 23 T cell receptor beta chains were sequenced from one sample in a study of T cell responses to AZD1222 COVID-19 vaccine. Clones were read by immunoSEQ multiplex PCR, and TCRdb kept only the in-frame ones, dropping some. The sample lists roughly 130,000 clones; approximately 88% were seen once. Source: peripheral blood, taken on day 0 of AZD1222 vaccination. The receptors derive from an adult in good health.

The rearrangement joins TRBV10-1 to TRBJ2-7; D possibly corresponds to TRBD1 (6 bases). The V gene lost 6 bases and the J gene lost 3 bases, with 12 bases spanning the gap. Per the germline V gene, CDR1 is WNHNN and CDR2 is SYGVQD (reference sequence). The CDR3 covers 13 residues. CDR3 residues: CASSPQGRYEQYF. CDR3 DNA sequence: TGCGCCAGCAGCCCACAGGGACGCTACGAGCAGTACTTC.

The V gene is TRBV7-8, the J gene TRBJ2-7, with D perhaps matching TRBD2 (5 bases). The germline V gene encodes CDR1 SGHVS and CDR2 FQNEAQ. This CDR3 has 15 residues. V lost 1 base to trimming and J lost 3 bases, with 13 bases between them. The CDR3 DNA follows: TGTGCCAGCAGCTTAGGCGGTAGCGCAGTCTACGAGCAGTACTTC. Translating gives CASSLGGSAVYEQYF.

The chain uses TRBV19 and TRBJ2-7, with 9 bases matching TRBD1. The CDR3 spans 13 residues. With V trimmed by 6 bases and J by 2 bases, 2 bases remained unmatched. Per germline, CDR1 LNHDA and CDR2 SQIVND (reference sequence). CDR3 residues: CASRGTGPYEQYF. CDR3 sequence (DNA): TGTGCCAGTAGGGGGACAGGGCCCTACGAGCAGTACTTC. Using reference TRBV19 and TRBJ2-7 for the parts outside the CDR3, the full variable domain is DGGITQSPKYLFRKEGQNVTLSCEQNLNHDAMYWYRQDPGQGLRLIYYSQIVNDFQKGDIAEGYSVSREKKESFPLTVTSAQKNPTAFYLCASRGTGPYEQYFGPGTRLTVT.

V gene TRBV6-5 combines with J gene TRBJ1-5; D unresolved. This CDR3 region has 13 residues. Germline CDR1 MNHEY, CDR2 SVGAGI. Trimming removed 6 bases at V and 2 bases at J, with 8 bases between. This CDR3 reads CASSVGGNQPQHF. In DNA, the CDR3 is TGTGCCAGCAGCGTCGGGGGCAATCAGCCCCAGCATTTT.

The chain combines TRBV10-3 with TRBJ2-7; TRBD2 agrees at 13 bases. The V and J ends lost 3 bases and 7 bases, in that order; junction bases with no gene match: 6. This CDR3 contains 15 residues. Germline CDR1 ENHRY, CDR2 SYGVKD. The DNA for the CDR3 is TGTGCCATCAGTGATACTAGCGGGAGGGCCGGGGAGCAGTACTTC. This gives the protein CAISDTSGRAGEQYF.

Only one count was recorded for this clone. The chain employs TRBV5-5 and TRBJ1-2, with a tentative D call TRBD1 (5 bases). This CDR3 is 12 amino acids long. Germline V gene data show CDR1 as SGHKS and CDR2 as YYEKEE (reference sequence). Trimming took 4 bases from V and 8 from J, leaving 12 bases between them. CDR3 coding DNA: TGTGCCAGCAGCCCGGGGGGATCCGGCTACACCTTC. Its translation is CASSPGGSGYTF.

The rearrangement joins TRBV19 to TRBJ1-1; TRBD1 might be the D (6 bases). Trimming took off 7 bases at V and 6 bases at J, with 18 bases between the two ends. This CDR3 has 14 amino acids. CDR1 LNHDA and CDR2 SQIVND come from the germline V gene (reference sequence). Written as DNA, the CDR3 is TGTGCCAGTAACTTACAGGGTACGTCTCCTGAAGCTTTCTTT. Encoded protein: CASNLQGTSPEAFF.

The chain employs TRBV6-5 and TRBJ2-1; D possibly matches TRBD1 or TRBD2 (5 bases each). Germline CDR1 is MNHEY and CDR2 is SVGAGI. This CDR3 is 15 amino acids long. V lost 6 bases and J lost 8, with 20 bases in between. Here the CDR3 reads CASSPSRARGDEQFF. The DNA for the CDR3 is TGTGCCAGCAGCCCCTCTCGGGCCAGAGGGGATGAGCAGTTCTTC.

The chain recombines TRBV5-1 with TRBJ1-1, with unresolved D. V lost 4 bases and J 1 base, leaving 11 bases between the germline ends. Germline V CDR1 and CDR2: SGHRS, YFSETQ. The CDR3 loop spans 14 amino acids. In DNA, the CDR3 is TGCGCCAGCAGCCCCAGTCAATCGAACACTGAAGCTTTCTTT. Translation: CASSPSQSNTEAFF.

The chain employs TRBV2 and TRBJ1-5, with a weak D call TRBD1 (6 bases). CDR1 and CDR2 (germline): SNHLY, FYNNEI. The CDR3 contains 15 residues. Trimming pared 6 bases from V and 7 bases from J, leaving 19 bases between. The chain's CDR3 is CASRRRTGNQQPQHF. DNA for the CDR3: TGTGCCAGCAGGAGACGTACAGGGAACCAACAGCCCCAGCATTTT.

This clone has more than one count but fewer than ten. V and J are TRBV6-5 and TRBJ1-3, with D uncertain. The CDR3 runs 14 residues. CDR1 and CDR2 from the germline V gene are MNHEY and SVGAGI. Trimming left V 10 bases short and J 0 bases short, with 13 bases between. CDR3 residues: CATRALSSGNTIYF. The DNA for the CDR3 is TGTGCCACCCGAGCACTGTCCTCTGGAAACACCATATATTTT.

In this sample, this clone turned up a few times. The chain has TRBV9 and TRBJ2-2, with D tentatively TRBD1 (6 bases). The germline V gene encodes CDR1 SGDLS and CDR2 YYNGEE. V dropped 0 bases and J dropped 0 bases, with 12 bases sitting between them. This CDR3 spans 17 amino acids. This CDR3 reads CASSVGGPTANTGELFF. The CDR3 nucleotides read TGTGCCAGCAGCGTAGGGGGGCCGACCGCGAACACCGGGGAGCTGTTTTTT.

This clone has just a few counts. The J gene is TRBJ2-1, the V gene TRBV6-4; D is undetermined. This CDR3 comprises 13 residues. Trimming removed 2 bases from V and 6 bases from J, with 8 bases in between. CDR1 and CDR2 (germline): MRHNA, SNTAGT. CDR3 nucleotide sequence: TGTGCCAGCAGTGACGAGCCTCGCAATGAGCAGTTCTTC. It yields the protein CASSDEPRNEQFF.

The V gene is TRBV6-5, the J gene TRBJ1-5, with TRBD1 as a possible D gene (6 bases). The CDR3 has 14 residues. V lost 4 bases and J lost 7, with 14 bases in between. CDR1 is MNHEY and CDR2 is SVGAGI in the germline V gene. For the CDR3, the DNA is TGTGCCAGCAGTTTAGGGGGGTTAAGGCAGCCCCAGCATTTT. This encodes CASSLGGLRQPQHF.

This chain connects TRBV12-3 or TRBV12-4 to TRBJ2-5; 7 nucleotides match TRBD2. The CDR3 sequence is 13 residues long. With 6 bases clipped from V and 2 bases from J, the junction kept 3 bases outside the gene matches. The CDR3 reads CASRLAVQETQYF. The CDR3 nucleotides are TGTGCCAGCAGGCTAGCGGTTCAAGAGACCCAGTACTTC.

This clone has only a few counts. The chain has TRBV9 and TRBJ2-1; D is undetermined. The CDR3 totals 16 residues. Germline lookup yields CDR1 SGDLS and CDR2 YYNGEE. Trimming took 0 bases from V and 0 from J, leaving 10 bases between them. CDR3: CASSVVGTASYNEQFF. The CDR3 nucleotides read TGTGCCAGCAGCGTAGTAGGAACGGCCTCCTACAATGAGCAGTTCTTC. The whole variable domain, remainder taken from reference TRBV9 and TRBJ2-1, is DSGVTQTPKHLITATGQRVTLRCSPRSGDLSVYWYQQSLDQGLQFLIQYYNGEERAKGNILERFSAQQFPDLHSELNLSSLELGDSALYFCASSVVGTASYNEQFFGPGTRLTVL.

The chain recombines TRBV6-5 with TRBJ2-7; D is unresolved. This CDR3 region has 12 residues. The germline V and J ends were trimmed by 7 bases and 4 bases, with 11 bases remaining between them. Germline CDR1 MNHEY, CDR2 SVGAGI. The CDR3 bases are TGTGCCAGCAAGGAACAGTGGTACGAGCAGTACTTC. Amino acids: CASKEQWYEQYF.

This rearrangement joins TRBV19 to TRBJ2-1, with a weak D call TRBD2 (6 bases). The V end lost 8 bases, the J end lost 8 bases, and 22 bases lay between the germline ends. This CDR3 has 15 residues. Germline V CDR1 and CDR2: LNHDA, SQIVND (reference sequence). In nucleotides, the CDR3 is TGTGCCAGTGCTCCGGCAGGGCGGGAAGGGGATGAGCAGTTCTTC. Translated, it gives CASAPAGREGDEQFF. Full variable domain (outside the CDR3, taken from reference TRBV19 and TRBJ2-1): DGGITQSPKYLFRKEGQNVTLSCEQNLNHDAMYWYRQDPGQGLRLIYYSQIVNDFQKGDIAEGYSVSREKKESFPLTVTSAQKNPTAFYLCASAPAGREGDEQFFGPGTRLTVL.

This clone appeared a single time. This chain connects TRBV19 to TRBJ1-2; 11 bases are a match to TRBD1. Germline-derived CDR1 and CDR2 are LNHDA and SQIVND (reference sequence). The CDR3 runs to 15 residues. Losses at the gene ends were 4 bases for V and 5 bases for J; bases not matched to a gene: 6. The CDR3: CASSTDRGQVYGYTF. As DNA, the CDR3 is TGTGCCAGTAGTACGGACAGGGGGCAGGTGTATGGCTACACCTTC. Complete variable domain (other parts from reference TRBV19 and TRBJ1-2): DGGITQSPKYLFRKEGQNVTLSCEQNLNHDAMYWYRQDPGQGLRLIYYSQIVNDFQKGDIAEGYSVSREKKESFPLTVTSAQKNPTAFYLCASSTDRGQVYGYTFGSGTRLTVV.

DNA for the CDR3: TGTGCCAGCAGTGCGGAACAGGGAACCTATGGCTACACCTTC. Translating it yields CASSAEQGTYGYTF. This chain connects TRBV2 to TRBJ1-2, with D maybe TRBD1 (6 bases). Germline CDR1 SNHLY, CDR2 FYNNEI. There are 14 residues in the CDR3. The V end lost 4 bases, the J end lost 4 bases, and 13 bases lay between the germline ends. The complete variable domain, with remaining parts taken from reference TRBV2 and TRBJ1-2, reads EPEVTQTPSHQVTQMGQEVILRCVPISNHLYFYWYRQILGQKVEFLVSFYNNEISEKSEIFDDQFSVERPDGSNFTLKIRSTKLEDSAMYFCASSAEQGTYGYTFGSGTRLTVV.

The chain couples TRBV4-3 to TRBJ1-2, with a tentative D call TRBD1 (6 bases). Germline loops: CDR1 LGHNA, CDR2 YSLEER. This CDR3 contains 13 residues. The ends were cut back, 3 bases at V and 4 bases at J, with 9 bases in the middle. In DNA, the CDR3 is TGCGCCAGCAGCCAGGACAGTGGCTATGGCTACACCTTC. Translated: CASSQDSGYGYTF.

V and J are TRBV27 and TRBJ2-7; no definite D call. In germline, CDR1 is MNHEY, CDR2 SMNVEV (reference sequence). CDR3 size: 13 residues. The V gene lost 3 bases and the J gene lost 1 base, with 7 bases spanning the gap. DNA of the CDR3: TGTGCCAGCAGTTTTGGGCGTTCCTACGAGCAGTACTTC. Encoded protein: CASSFGRSYEQYF.

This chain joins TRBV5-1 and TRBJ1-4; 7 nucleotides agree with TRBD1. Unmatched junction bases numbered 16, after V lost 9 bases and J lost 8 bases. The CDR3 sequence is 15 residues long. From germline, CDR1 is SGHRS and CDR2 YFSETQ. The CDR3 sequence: CATRLRGDSGEKLFF. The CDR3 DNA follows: TGCGCCACCCGACTTAGGGGGGACAGTGGAGAAAAACTGTTTTTT.